Below are 26 T cell receptor beta chains sequenced from a single sample in a study of T cells after yellow fever vaccination (dated 2019 in TCRdb). Library generation was performed with 5' RACE. TCRdb lists the instrument as Illumina HiSeq 2500. TCRdb reworked the public reads: Q25 trimming with fastp, MiXCR clone assembly, productive beta chains retained. Each entry merges the rows of one CDR3 protein and shows their most common DNA and genes. The sample yields approximately 580,000 distinct CDR3 sequences; about a sixth were counted once. The top ten clonotypes cover around 15% of the sample. Interpreted using the paper, the treatment or condition label stands for: live attenuated yellow fever vaccine strain. Sample: PBMCs, taken around 5 days after the first yellow fever vaccination. The receptors shown here come from a young man who received the YFV17D yellow fever vaccine.

This clonotype was counted many times. The rearrangement joins TRBV5-1 to TRBJ2-7; D uncertain. V dropped 9 bases and J dropped 0 bases, with 1 base sitting between them. The CDR3 is 9 amino acids. Germline V gene sequence: CDR1 SGHRS, CDR2 YFSETQ. CDR3 bases: TGCGCCACCTCCTACGAGCAGTACTTC. Its protein product is CATSYEQYF. The full variable domain, with the rest looked up from reference TRBV5-1 and TRBJ2-7, is KAGVTQTPRYLIKTRGQQVTLSCSPISGHRSVSWYQQTPGQGLQFLFEYFSETQRNKGNFPGRFSGRQFSNSRSEMNVSTLELGDSALYLCATSYEQYFGPGTRLTVT.

This clonotype was seen a few times. The chain couples TRBV7-3 to TRBJ2-5, with D maybe TRBD1 (5 bases). The CDR3 sequence is 12 residues long. Trimming pared 8 bases from V and 2 bases from J, leaving 9 bases between. Looked up from germline, CDR1 is SGHTA and CDR2 is FQGTGA. In DNA form, the CDR3 reads TGTGCCAGCGGACAAACTCAAGAGACCCAGTACTTC. Protein: CASGQTQETQYF. The entire variable domain, with the rest obtained from reference TRBV7-3 and TRBJ2-5, is as follows: GAGVSQTPSNKVTEKGKYVELRCDPISGHTALYWYRQSLGQGPEFLIYFQGTGAADDSGLPNDRFFAVRPEGSVSTLKIQRTERGDSAVYLCASGQTQETQYFGPGTRLLVL.

V is TRBV6-5 and J is TRBJ2-7, with D perhaps matching TRBD2 (5 bases). The CDR3 length is 14 residues. With 2 bases removed from V and 3 bases from J, the gap between germline ends came to 11 bases. CDR1 is MNHEY and CDR2 is SVGAGI in the germline V gene. The CDR3 region is CASSYQEVGYEQYF. DNA of the CDR3: TGTGCCAGCAGTTACCAGGAGGTGGGCTACGAGCAGTACTTC.

This clonotype turned up a few times. This chain connects TRBV20-1 to TRBJ1-5; no firm D call. CDR1 is DFQATT and CDR2 is SNEGSKA in the germline V gene (reference sequence). The CDR3 covers 14 residues. V gave up 0 bases and J gave up 0 bases, with 6 bases separating them. The CDR3 sequence is CSARDWDSNQPQHF. DNA of the CDR3: TGCAGTGCTAGAGATTGGGATAGCAATCAGCCCCAGCATTTT.

This chain joins TRBV12-3 or TRBV12-4 and TRBJ2-5, with D unclear. This CDR3 is built from 16 residues. V lost 1 base and J lost 5, with 17 bases in between. The DNA for the CDR3 is TGTGCCAGCAGTTTAGGCATAGGGCCCGGCCAGGAGACCCAGTACTTC. It codes for CASSLGIGPGQETQYF.

The rearrangement joins TRBV4-3 to TRBJ1-2, with D possibly being TRBD1 (5 bases). CDR3 length equals 15 residues. V lost 4 bases to trimming and J lost 2 bases, with 14 bases between them. The germline V gene encodes CDR1 LGHNA and CDR2 YSLEER. This chain's CDR3 is CASSLSGRANYGYTF. CDR3 nucleotides: TGCGCCAGCAGCCTCTCCGGCAGGGCAAACTATGGCTACACCTTC.

J is TRBJ1-2 and V is TRBV12-3 or TRBV12-4; possible D gene TRBD1, 5 bases. CDR3 length: 13 amino acids. V lost 10 bases and J lost 3, with 15 bases in between. This CDR3 is CATSTGEYYGYTF. CDR3 DNA sequence: TGTGCCACCAGCACGGGGGAGTACTATGGCTACACCTTC.

Turning to this clonotype: One end of the junction varies from germline; a read error may be responsible. The rearrangement links TRBV7-2 to TRBJ1-2; TRBD1 matches 7 bases. This CDR3 is built from 13 residues. The germline V gene has CDR1 SGHTA and CDR2 FQGNSA. In nucleotides, the CDR3 is TGTGCCAGCAGCATGGGACAGAACTATGACTACACCTTC. This gives the protein CASSMGQNYDYTF.

This clonotype occurred a few times. This chain connects TRBV6-1 to TRBJ2-3, with 12 nucleotides matching TRBD2. CDR1 is MNHNS and CDR2 is SASEGT in the germline V gene. The junction had 7 bases not matched to a gene; V was cut back by 2 bases and J by 4 bases. The CDR3 sequence is 17 residues long. The CDR3 protein is CASSEMAASGGADTQYF. CDR3 DNA sequence: TGTGCCAGCAGTGAAATGGCGGCTAGCGGGGGGGCAGATACGCAGTATTTT.

This chain links TRBV5-1 with TRBJ2-3, with D perhaps matching TRBD2 (6 bases). CDR1 and CDR2 (germline): SGHRS, YFSETQ. The V end was cut by 0 bases, the J end by 2 bases, with 16 bases between. The CDR3 consists of 17 residues. The CDR3, as DNA: TGCGCCAGCAGCTTGGACCCGGCGGGATGGGTCACAGATACGCAGTATTTT. This codes for CASSLDPAGWVTDTQYF.

The CDR3 region is CAWTGGSFTLGEQFF. CDR3 coding DNA: TGTGCCTGGACGGGCGGCTCTTTTACGTTGGGTGAGCAGTTCTTC. This chain joins TRBV30 and TRBJ2-1; D gene uncertain. CDR3 length: 15 residues. The V gene's germline CDR1 is GTSNPN and CDR2 SVGIG (reference sequence). V dropped 4 bases and J dropped 9 bases, with 22 bases sitting between them.

This clonotype was seen a handful of times. This chain connects TRBV4-3 to TRBJ1-1; TRBD1 agrees at 8 bases. This CDR3 is 14 amino acids long. Losses at the gene ends were 2 bases for V and 4 bases for J; bases not matched to a gene: 3. Germline V lookup: CDR1 LGHNA, CDR2 YSLEER. Here the CDR3 reads CASSQYTGGTEAFF. CDR3 nucleotide sequence: TGCGCCAGCAGCCAATATACAGGGGGCACTGAAGCTTTCTTT.

The table lists this clonotype with a few counts. The V gene is TRBV4-3, the J gene TRBJ2-5; 7 bases align to TRBD1. V lost 4 bases, J lost 2 bases, and 13 bases stayed unmatched. This CDR3 has 17 residues. CDR1 LGHNA and CDR2 YSLEER come from the germline V gene. The CDR3 region is CASSPRFGRGSQETQYF. The CDR3 nucleotides read TGCGCCAGCAGCCCAAGGTTTGGCAGGGGGAGTCAAGAGACCCAGTACTTC.

The chain combines TRBV4-2 with TRBJ1-1, with no clear D. This CDR3 has 13 residues. V lost 3 bases and J lost 6, with 11 bases in between. Germline V gene data show CDR1 as LGHNA and CDR2 as YNFKEQ. The CDR3 loop is CASSHSAGAEAFF. The CDR3 DNA reads as TGTGCCAGCAGCCATTCCGCGGGCGCTGAAGCTTTCTTT.

CDR3 bases: TGTGCCAGCAGCATACAGGGATTTGGCTCCTACGAGCAGTACGTC. It yields the protein CASSIQGFGSYEQYV. The V and J genes are TRBV5-6 and TRBJ2-7, with D perhaps matching TRBD1 (6 bases). In germline, CDR1 is SGHDT, CDR2 YYEEEE. The CDR3 runs 15 residues. The ends were cut back, 4 bases at V and 0 bases at J, with 14 bases in the middle.

This clonotype was detected a few times. This chain joins TRBV7-9 and TRBJ2-3, with D maybe TRBD1 (5 bases). V lost 4 bases, J lost 5 bases, and 19 bases lay in between. Germline CDR1 is SEHNR and CDR2 is FQNEAQ (reference sequence). CDR3 length: 16 amino acids. CDR3 amino acids: CASSSSGHRRIDTQYF. The CDR3 DNA reads as TGTGCCAGCAGCTCCTCAGGACACCGACGTATAGATACGCAGTATTTT.

The chain carries TRBV12-3 or TRBV12-4 and TRBJ1-5; TRBD1 is a possible D gene (5 bases). The CDR3 sequence is 15 residues long. Trimming took off 5 bases at V and 7 bases at J, with 18 bases between the two ends. The CDR3 loop reads CASSPTAIKGQPQHF. In DNA, the CDR3 is TGTGCCAGCAGTCCGACAGCGATCAAGGGACAGCCCCAGCATTTT.

V gene TRBV11-3 combines with J gene TRBJ2-7; D unresolved. Germline V gene sequence: CDR1 SGHNT, CDR2 YENEEA. The V and J ends lost 1 base and 5 bases respectively, with 18 bases between them. The CDR3 totals 16 residues. The CDR3 region is CASSLGGSPRGDEQYF. CDR3 DNA: TGTGCCAGCAGCTTAGGAGGCAGCCCTCGCGGCGACGAGCAGTACTTC.

As DNA, the CDR3 is TGCAGTATCGCCTTTGGGACAGGGAGCTCCTACAATGAGCAGTTCTTC. This codes for CSIAFGTGSSYNEQFF. The rearrangement joins TRBV29-1 to TRBJ2-1; 9 bases match TRBD1. The length of the CDR3 is 16 residues. Germline lookup yields CDR1 SQVTM and CDR2 ANQGSEA.

This CDR3 is CATSDSEGGGFLRNEQFF. The DNA for the CDR3 is TGTGCCACCAGTGATTCCGAGGGGGGAGGGTTTTTGCGCAATGAGCAGTTCTTC. The chain uses TRBV24-1 and TRBJ2-1; TRBD2 might be the D (7 bases). Trimming cost V 2 bases and J 6 bases, with 22 bases left between them. Per germline, CDR1 KGHDR and CDR2 SFDVKD. The CDR3 extends over 18 amino acids.

This clonotype showed up many times. The V gene is TRBV3-1, the J gene TRBJ2-1; TRBD1 or TRBD2 may be the D gene (6 bases each). V was pared by 3 bases and J by 5 bases, with 8 bases between. This CDR3 spans 13 amino acids. CDR1 and CDR2 (germline): LGHDT, YNNKEL (reference sequence). CDR3 nucleotides: TGTGCCAGCAGCCAGAGGGGGGACAATGAGCAGTTCTTC. Translated: CASSQRGDNEQFF.

In its sample, this clonotype was seen a few times. The V call is TRBV5-6, the J call TRBJ2-7; 7 positions match TRBD1. Germline V gene sequence: CDR1 SGHDT, CDR2 YYEEEE. This CDR3 spans 15 amino acids. V lost 6 bases, J lost 1 base, and 10 bases stayed unmatched. The CDR3 coding sequence is TGTGCCAGCACCCCGACAGGGAGTATTTCCTACGAGCAGTACTTC. This translates into CASTPTGSISYEQYF.

Ten or more counts support this clonotype. One end of the junction fails to match germline, which may point to a read error. V and J are TRBV5-1 and TRBJ1-1; D not resolved. The CDR3 spans 13 residues. The germline V gene has CDR1 SGHRS and CDR2 YFSETQ. The DNA of the CDR3 is TGTGCCAGCAGCTTATCAGAAAACACTGAAGCTTTCTTT. Translation gives CASSLSENTEAFF.

This clonotype has a handful of counts. The chain couples TRBV5-1 to TRBJ2-3; D remains ambiguous. The germline V gene has CDR1 SGHRS and CDR2 YFSETQ. The V end lost 0 bases, the J end lost 7 bases, and 6 bases lay between the germline ends. The CDR3 runs to 12 residues. The DNA for the CDR3 is TGCGCCAGCAGCTTGGAACTACATACGCAGTATTTT. Residues: CASSLELHTQYF. The entire variable domain, with the rest obtained from reference TRBV5-1 and TRBJ2-3, is as follows: KAGVTQTPRYLIKTRGQQVTLSCSPISGHRSVSWYQQTPGQGLQFLFEYFSETQRNKGNFPGRFSGRQFSNSRSEMNVSTLELGDSALYLCASSLELHTQYFGPGTRLTVL.

There are a few counts of this clonotype. This chain uses TRBV19 with TRBJ1-1; D may be TRBD1 (6 bases). V was cut by 6 bases and J by 8 bases, with 19 bases left in between. The germline CDR1 and CDR2 sequences are LNHDA and SQIVND (reference sequence). The length of the CDR3 is 14 residues. This CDR3 reads CASSPSVRGGEAFF. In nucleotides, the CDR3 is TGTGCCAGTAGCCCGTCGGTTAGAGGGGGAGAAGCTTTCTTT.

This clonotype was seen a handful of times. This chain connects TRBV5-1 to TRBJ2-5; unclear D gene. Germline CDR1 SGHRS, CDR2 YFSETQ. CDR3 length: 14 residues. Trimming stripped 0 bases from V and 1 base from J, with 7 bases between. The CDR3, as DNA: TGCGCCAGCAGCTTGGGGATTTCCCAAGAGACCCAGTACTTC. Amino acid sequence: CASSLGISQETQYF.